These 10 T cell receptor beta chains were all obtained from the same sample, sequenced in a study of cytomegalovirus exposure and HLA in healthy donors. Amplification used 60 Vbeta primers and 13 Jbeta primers. TCRdb keeps only in-frame clones here, not all; method: immunoSEQ multiplex PCR. The table has under 250,000 clones, roughly four fifths seen once. Sequencing was carried out using PBMCs. Receptors originate from a man aged 25-40 years in good health and CMV-seronegative.

This chain uses TRBV5-1 with TRBJ2-2; tentative D call: TRBD2 (5 bases). The CDR3 spans 14 residues. CDR1 SGHRS and CDR2 YFSETQ come from the germline V gene. V shed 2 bases and J shed 5 bases, with 10 bases lying between them. This chain's CDR3 is CASSFPTRTGELFF. Written as DNA, the CDR3 is TGCGCCAGCAGCTTTCCCACTAGAACCGGGGAGCTGTTTTTT.

The chain joins TRBV6-1 to TRBJ2-7; D perhaps matches TRBD2 (5 bases). CDR1 and CDR2 (germline): MNHNS, SASEGT. V shed 6 bases and J shed 3 bases, with 12 bases lying between them. The CDR3 runs 13 residues. The DNA of the CDR3 is TGTGCCAGCAGCCAAGGACTGAACTACGAGCAGTACTTC. Amino acid sequence: CASSQGLNYEQYF.

The J gene is TRBJ1-2, the V gene TRBV14, with D unresolved. CDR3 length equals 14 residues. The germline V and J ends were trimmed by 1 base and 6 bases, with 12 bases remaining between them. Looked up from germline, CDR1 is SGHDN and CDR2 is FVKESK. CDR3 region: CASSQVVTRDGYTF. The CDR3 region has the DNA TGTGCCAGCAGCCAAGTCGTAACGAGGGATGGCTACACCTTC.

The rearrangement links TRBV5-8 to TRBJ1-6, with 7 positions matching TRBD1. Trimming removed 1 base from V and 10 bases from J; junction bases left unmatched: 5. CDR3 length: 14 amino acids. Germline loops: CDR1 SGHTS, CDR2 YDEGEE. CDR3 nucleotide sequence: TGTGCCAGCAGCTTGTACAGGGGTGGATCACCCCTCCACTTT. It translates to CASSLYRGGSPLHF.

The chain joins TRBV19 to TRBJ1-1, with D possibly TRBD1 on 6 matching bases. Germline values: CDR1 LNHDA, CDR2 SQIVND (reference sequence). The CDR3 totals 14 residues. Between the trimmed V and J ends, which lost 5 bases and 5 bases, there was a span of 15 bases. Written as DNA, the CDR3 is TGTGCCAGTAGTCCTACAGGGATGGGGACTGAAGCTTTCTTT. Its translation is CASSPTGMGTEAFF.

The CDR3 coding sequence is TGCGCCACCTCTGGGGCGGACCGCACAGATACGCAGTATTTT. As protein: CATSGADRTDTQYF. The rearrangement links TRBV4-1 to TRBJ2-3; D may be TRBD1 (5 bases). The CDR3 totals 14 residues. V lost 10 bases and J lost 1, with 15 bases in between. Germline CDR1 MGHRA, CDR2 YSYEKL.

CDR3 sequence reads: CASTPTGLNIQYF. The CDR3 nucleotides are TGTGCCAGTACCCCGACAGGGTTGAACATTCAGTACTTC. The V gene is TRBV19, the J gene TRBJ2-4; 7 bases map to TRBD1. Germline V gene sequence: CDR1 LNHDA, CDR2 SQIVND (reference sequence). CDR3 length equals 13 residues. J gave up 7 bases and V 7 bases, and 7 bases lay outside the gene matches.

To note about this clone: At one end the junction does not follow the germline gene, possibly because of a read error. The DNA for the CDR3 is TGTGCCAGCAGTGAAGATCGGGGTAGAGACTTC. Protein sequence: CASSEDRGRDF. V usage is TRBV6-1 and J usage is TRBJ2-5; weak D call: TRBD2 (5 bases). CDR3 length: 11 residues. The V gene's germline CDR1 is MNHNS and CDR2 SASEGT.

This clone was detected a few times. The J gene is TRBJ2-2, the V gene TRBV13; TRBD2 aligns across 14 bases. Per germline, CDR1 PRHDT and CDR2 FYEKMQ (reference sequence). The CDR3 has 19 amino acids. Germline trimming cut 4 bases from V and 0 bases from J; bases unmatched to any gene: 7. CDR3 DNA sequence: TGTGCCAGCAGCTCCCTCGGACTAGCGGGAGGCCCGAACACCGGGGAGCTGTTTTTT. Protein sequence: CASSSLGLAGGPNTGELFF.

The chain has TRBV7-3 and TRBJ2-1, with TRBD2 identical over 8 bases. This CDR3 has 20 residues. V shed 1 base, J shed 0 bases, and the junction held 14 bases outside the gene matches. Germline assignment: CDR1 SGHTA and CDR2 FQGTGA. CDR3 region: CASSLNPAGVSPSSYNEQFF. The CDR3, as DNA: TGTGCCAGCAGCTTAAACCCAGCGGGAGTTTCCCCCAGCTCCTACAATGAGCAGTTCTTC.